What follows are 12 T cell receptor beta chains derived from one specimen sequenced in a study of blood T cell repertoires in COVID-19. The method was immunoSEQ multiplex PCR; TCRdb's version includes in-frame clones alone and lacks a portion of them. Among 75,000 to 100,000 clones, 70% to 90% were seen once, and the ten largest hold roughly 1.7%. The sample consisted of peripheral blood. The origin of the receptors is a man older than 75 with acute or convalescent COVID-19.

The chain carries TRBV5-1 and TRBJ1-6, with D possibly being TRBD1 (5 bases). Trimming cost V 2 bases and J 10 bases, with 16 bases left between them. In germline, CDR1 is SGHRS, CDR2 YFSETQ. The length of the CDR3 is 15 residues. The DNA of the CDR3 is TGCGCCAGCAGCTTATCCATCGGGGGTGGGTCACCCCTCCACTTT. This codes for CASSLSIGGGSPLHF.

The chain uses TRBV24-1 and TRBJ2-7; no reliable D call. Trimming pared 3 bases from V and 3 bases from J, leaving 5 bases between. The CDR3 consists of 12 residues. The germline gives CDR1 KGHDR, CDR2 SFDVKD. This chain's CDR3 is CATSDGLYEQYF. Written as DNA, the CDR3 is TGTGCCACCAGTGATGGGCTCTACGAGCAGTACTTC.

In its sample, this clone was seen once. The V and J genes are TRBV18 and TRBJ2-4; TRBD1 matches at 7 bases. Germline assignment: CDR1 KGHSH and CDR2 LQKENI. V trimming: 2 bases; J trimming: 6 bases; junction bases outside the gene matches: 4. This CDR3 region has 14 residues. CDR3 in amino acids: CASSPTQGRNIQYF. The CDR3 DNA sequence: TGTGCCAGCTCACCAACACAGGGGAGAAACATTCAGTACTTC.

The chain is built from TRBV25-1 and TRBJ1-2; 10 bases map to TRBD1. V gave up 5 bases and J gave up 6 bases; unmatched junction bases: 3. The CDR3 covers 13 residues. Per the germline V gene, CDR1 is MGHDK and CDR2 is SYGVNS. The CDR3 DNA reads TGTGCCAGCAGTATGACAGGGGGCAATGGCTACACCTTC. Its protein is CASSMTGGNGYTF.

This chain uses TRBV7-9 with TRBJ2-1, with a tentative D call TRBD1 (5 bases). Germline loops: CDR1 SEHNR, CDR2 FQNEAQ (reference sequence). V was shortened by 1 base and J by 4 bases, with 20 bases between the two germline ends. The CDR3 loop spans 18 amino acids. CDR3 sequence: CASSLVGLNKHLYNEQFF. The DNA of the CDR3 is TGTGCCAGCAGCTTAGTGGGGCTGAATAAGCATCTGTACAATGAGCAGTTCTTC.

The CDR3 DNA sequence: TGCAGTGCTAGTAGCGGGCAATACACAGATACGCAGTATTTT. It is translated as CSASSGQYTDTQYF. The V and J genes are TRBV20-1 and TRBJ2-3, with 7 bases identical to TRBD2. Germline V gives CDR1 DFQATT, CDR2 SNEGSKA (reference sequence). With V trimmed by 3 bases and J by 2 bases, 5 bases remained unmatched. The CDR3 loop spans 14 amino acids.

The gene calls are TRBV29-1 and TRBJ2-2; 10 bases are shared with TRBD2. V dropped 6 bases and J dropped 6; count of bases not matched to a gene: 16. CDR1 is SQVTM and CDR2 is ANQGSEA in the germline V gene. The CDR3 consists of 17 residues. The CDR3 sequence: CSVGWVAGGSFAGELFF. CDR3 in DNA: TGCAGCGTCGGATGGGTAGCGGGAGGTAGTTTTGCCGGGGAGCTGTTTTTT.

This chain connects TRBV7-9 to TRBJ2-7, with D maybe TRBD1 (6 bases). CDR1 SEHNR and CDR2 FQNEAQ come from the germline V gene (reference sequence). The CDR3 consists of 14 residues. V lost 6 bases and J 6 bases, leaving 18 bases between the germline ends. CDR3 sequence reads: CASSPSVGGGEQYF. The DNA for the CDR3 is TGTGCCAGCAGTCCATCGGTTGGGGGCGGCGAGCAGTACTTC.

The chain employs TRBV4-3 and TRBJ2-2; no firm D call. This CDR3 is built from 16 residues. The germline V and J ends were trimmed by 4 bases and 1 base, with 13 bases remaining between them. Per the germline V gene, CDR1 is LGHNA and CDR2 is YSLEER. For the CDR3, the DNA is TGCGCCAGCAGCCTGGCCGTCGCACAGAACACCGGGGAGCTGTTTTTT. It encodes CASSLAVAQNTGELFF.

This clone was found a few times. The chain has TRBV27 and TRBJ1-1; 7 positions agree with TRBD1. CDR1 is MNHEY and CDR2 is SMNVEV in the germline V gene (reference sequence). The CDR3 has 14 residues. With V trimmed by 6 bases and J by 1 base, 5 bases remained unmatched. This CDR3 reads CASSRGQTNTEAFF. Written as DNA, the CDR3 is TGTGCCAGCAGCCGGGGACAGACGAACACTGAAGCTTTCTTT.

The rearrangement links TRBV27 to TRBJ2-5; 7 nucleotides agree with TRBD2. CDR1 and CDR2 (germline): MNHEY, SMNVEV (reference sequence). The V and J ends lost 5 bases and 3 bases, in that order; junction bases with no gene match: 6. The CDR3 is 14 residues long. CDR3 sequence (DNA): TGTGCCAGCAGTAAAGGACTAGGGAAAGAGACCCAGTACTTC. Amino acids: CASSKGLGKETQYF.

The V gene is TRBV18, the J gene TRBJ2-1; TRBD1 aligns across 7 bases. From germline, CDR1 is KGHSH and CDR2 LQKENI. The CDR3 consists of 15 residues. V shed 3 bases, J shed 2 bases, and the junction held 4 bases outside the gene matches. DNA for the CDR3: TGTGCCAGCTCACCTACAGGGGTGACCTACAATGAGCAGTTCTTC. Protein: CASSPTGVTYNEQFF.